The following is a T cell receptor beta chain sequence with its context. Trimming stripped 5 bases from V and 7 bases from J, with 15 bases between. The CDR3 spans 14 residues. Looked up from germline, CDR1 is MNHEY and CDR2 is SMNVEV (reference sequence). Per the original data handling: Amplified reference gene primers provided the basis for estimating nucleated cell counts. Profiling relied on immunoSEQ multiplex PCR, and the TCRdb table lists in-frame clones only, not all of them. V, J and clone size derive from that table, while D and trimming were established from the DNA sequence. This table has 150,000 to 200,000 clones, around four fifths appearing once. Participants had their cohort set by participant-reported clinical history. Two consecutive negative NP/OP PCR tests, clearance, or resolved symptoms defined Cohort 3 recovery. This specimen belongs to a study of blood T cell repertoires in COVID-19. Study-level background: Acute and convalescent COVID-19 samples came from the United States, Italy and Spain.

This TCR came from a woman in her forties or fifties who had recovered from COVID-19. Sequencing input: PBMCs or T cells enriched from blood (not recorded which). The genes are TRBV27 and TRBJ2-4; a weak D match, TRBD1 (6 bases). In nucleotides, the CDR3 is TGTGCCAGCAGTCTGCTGGGGGCGAATAACATTCAGTACTTC. This sequence encodes CASSLLGANNIQYF.